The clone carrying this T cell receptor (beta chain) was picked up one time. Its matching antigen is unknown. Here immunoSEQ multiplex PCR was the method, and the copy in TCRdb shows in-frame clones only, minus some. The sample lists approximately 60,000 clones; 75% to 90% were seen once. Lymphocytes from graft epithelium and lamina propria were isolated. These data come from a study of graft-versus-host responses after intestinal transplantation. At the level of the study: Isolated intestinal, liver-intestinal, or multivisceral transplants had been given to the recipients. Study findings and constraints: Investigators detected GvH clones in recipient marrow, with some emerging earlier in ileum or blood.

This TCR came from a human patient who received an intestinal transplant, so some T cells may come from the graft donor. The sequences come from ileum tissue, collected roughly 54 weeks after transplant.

CDR3 nucleotide sequence: TGTGCCAGCCAATTGACAGGGAAGGTCTACGAGCAGTACTTC. Protein: CASQLTGKVYEQYF. V is TRBV6-1 and J is TRBJ2-7; 7 bases agree with TRBD1. Germline values: CDR1 MNHNS, CDR2 SASEGT. J was trimmed by 3 bases and V by 8 bases; bases with no gene match: 10. The length of the CDR3 is 14 residues.